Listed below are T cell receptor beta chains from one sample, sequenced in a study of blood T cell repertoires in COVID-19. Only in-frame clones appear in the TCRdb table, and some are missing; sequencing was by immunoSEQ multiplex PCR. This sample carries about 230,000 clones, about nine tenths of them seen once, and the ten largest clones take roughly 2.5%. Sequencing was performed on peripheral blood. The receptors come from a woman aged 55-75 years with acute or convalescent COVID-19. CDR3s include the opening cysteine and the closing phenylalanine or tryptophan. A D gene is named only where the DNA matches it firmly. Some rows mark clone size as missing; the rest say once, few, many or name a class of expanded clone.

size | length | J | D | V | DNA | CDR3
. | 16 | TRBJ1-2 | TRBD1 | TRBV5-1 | TGCGCCAGCAGCTTGGCCCCAGGGGGTTACTCCTATGGCTACACCTTC | CASSLAPGGYSYGYTF
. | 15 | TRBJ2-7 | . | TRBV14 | TGTGCCAGCAGCCAATATAGGGGGGGCCCCTACGAGCAGTACTTC | CASSQYRGGPYEQYF
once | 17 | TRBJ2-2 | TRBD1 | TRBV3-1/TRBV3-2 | TGTGCCAGCAGCCAAAATGGATGGACAGGGCTGACCGGGGAGCTGTTTTTT | CASSQNGWTGLTGELFF
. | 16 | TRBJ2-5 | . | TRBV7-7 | TGTGCCAGCAGCTTAGGACTACGGCCGAGCCAAGAGACCCAGTACTTC | CASSLGLRPSQETQYF
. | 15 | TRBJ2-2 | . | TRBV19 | TGTGCCAGTACCGTCCAGGGGCGCAGGGTCGGGGAGCTGTTTTTT | CASTVQGRRVGELFF
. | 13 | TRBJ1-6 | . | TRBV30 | TGTGCCTGGAGTGGAGGCCGAAATTCACCCCTCCACTTT | CAWSGGRNSPLHF
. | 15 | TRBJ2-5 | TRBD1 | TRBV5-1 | TGCGCCAGCAGCTTCCGGGACAGGGGCTCTGAGACCCAGTACTTC | CASSFRDRGSETQYF
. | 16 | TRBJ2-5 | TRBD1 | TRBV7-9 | TGTGCCAGCAGCTTAGGGGACAGGGCCTCACAAGAGACCCAGTACTTC | CASSLGDRASQETQYF
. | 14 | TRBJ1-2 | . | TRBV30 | TGTGCCTGGAAACACAGGGAAACTAACTATGGCTACACCTTC | CAWKHRETNYGYTF
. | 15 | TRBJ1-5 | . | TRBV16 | TGTGCCAGCAGCAGAGGACGGAGGGACAATCAGCCCCAGCATTTT | CASSRGRRDNQPQHF
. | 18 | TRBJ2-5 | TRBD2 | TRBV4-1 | TGCGCCAGCAGCCAAGGTTTAGCGGGGGGGTCGTACCAAGAGACCCAGTACTTC | CASSQGLAGGSYQETQYF
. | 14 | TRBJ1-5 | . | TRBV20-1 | TGCAGTGCTAGTGGGGGGGGAGTCGGACAGCCCCAGCATTTT | CSASGGGVGQPQHF
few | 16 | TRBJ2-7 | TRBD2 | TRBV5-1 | TGCGCCAGCAGCCTCCGGACTAGCGGCCACTCCTACGAGCAGTACTTC | CASSLRTSGHSYEQYF
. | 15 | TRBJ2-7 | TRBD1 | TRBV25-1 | TGTGCCAGCAGTGATCGGGACAGAGACTCCTACGAGCAGTACTTC | CASSDRDRDSYEQYF
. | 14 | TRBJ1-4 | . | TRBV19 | TGTGCCAGTAGTATCCGGGGGACTAATGAAAAACTGTTTTTT | CASSIRGTNEKLFF
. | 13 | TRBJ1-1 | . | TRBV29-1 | TGCAGCGTCGAGGGGGGGCTTAGCACTGAAGCTTTCTTT | CSVEGGLSTEAFF
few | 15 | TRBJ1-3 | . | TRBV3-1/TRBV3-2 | TGTGCCAGCAGCCTTGGTCTAGGCTCTGGAAACACCATATATTTT | CASSLGLGSGNTIYF
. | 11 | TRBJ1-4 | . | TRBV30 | TGTGCCGTTAAGCGGGAGGAAAAACTGTTTTTT | CAVKREEKLFF
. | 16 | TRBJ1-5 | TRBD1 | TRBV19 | TGTGCCAGTAGTCCGACAGGGGGCGTCGGCAATCAGCCCCAGCATTTT | CASSPTGGVGNQPQHF
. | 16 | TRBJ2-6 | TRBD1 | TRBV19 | TGTGCCAGCAACAGGGGGGCAAGCTCTGGGGCCAACGTCCTGACTTTC | CASNRGASSGANVLTF
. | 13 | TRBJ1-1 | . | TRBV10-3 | TGTGCCATCAGTGCTATCAGGGAAACTGAAGCTTTCTTT | CAISAIRETEAFF
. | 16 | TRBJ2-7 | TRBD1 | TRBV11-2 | TGTGCCAGCAGCTTAGGAGGGACAGGGGGCAACTACGAGCAGTACTTC | CASSLGGTGGNYEQYF
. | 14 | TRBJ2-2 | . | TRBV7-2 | TGTGCCAGCAGCGTCGGGAGAAACACCGGGGAGCTGTTTTTT | CASSVGRNTGELFF
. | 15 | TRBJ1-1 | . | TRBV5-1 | TGCGCCACCGGCCGGAGAACGGGACAGAACACTGAAGCTTTCTTT | CATGRRTGQNTEAFF
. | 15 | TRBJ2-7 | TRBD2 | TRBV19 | TGTGCCAGTAGTATGGGCACTAGCGGCTTCTACGAGCAGTACTTC | CASSMGTSGFYEQYF
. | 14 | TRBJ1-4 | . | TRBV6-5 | TGTGCCAGCAGCGTCGACCGCGGAAAAGAAAAACTGTTTTTT | CASSVDRGKEKLFF
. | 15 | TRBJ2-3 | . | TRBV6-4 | TGTGCCAGCAGTGCTTTAGGGGAAAGCACAGATACGCAGTATTTT | CASSALGESTDTQYF
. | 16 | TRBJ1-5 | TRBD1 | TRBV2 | TGTGCCAGCAGTGCCCGGACAGGGGGCAAGGGGCAGCCCCAGCATTTT | CASSARTGGKGQPQHF
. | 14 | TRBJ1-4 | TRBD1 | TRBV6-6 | TGTGCCACCGAACCACAGGGGGCTTATGAAAAACTGTTTTTT | CATEPQGAYEKLFF
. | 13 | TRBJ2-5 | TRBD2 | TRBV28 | TGTGCCAGCAGTCCGGGGGGGCTAGAGACCCAGTACTTC | CASSPGGLETQYF
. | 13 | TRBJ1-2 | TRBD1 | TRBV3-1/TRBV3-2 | TGTGCCAGCAGCCCGGGACAGGGTTTGGGCTACACCTTC | CASSPGQGLGYTF